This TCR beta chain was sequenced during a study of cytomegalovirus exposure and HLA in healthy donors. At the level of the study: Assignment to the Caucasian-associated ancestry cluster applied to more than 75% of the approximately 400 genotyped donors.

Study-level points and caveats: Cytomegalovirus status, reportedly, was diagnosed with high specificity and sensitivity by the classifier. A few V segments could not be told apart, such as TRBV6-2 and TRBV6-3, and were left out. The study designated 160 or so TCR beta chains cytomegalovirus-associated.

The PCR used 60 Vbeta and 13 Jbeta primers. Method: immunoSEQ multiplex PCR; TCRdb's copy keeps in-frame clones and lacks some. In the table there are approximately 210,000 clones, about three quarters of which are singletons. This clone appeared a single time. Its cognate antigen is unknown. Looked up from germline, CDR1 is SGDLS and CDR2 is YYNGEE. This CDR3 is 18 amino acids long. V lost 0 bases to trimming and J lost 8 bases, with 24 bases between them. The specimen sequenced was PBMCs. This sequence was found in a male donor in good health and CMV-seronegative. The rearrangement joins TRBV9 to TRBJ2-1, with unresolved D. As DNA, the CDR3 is TGTGCCAGCAGCGTAGTAGGAAGACAACCCGCCAGTATCGATGAGCAGTTCTTC. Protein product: CASSVVGRQPASIDEQFF.